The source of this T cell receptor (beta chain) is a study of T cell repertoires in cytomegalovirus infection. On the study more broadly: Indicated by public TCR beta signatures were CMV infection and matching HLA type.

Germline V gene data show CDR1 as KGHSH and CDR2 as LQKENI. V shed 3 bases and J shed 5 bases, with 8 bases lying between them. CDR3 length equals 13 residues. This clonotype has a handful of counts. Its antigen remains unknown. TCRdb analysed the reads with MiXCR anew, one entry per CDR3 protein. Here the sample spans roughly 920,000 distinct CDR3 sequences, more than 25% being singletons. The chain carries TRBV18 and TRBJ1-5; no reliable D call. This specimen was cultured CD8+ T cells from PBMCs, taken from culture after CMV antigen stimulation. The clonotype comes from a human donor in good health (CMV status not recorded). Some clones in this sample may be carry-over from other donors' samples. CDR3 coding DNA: TGTGCCAGCTCACCGGCGGCCTATCAGCCCCAGCATTTT. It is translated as CASSPAAYQPQHF.